The rows below give T cell receptor beta chains drawn from one sample of a study of T-cell reconstitution after alpha-beta-depleted transplantation in children. Via MiXCR, TCRdb re-called the PCR reads, giving one row per CDR3 protein. Here the sample spans about 300,000 distinct CDR3 sequences, around 10% being singletons. Sample: PBMCs, taken before TCRalphabeta/CD19-depleted stem cell transplant. Receptors originate from a boy under two years old with acute myeloid leukemia, due to receive a stem cell transplant. Both conserved end residues are part of each CDR3. Fields, in order: CDR3 protein, CDR3 DNA, V gene, D gene, J gene, clone size. D genes are given only for firm matches. Not every row has a clone size; where given, it reads once, few, many or a size class.

cdr3_aa: CASSFLQGSTGELFF; cdr3_nt: TGTGCCAGCAGTTTTTTACAGGGCTCCACCGGGGAGCTGTTTTTT; v_call: TRBV12-3/TRBV12-4; d_call: -; j_call: TRBJ2-2; clone_size: many
cdr3_aa: CASTPPNTGELFF; cdr3_nt: TGCGCCAGCACCCCGCCTAACACCGGGGAGCTGTTTTTT; v_call: TRBV5-1; d_call: -; j_call: TRBJ2-2; clone_size: many
cdr3_aa: CASSQESELLAGISDTQYF; cdr3_nt: TGCGCCAGCAGCCAAGAATCCGAATTACTAGCGGGGATTTCAGATACGCAGTATTTT; v_call: TRBV4-1; d_call: TRBD2; j_call: TRBJ2-3; clone_size: -
cdr3_aa: CASSQGSPGLRDTGELFF; cdr3_nt: TGCGCCAGCAGCCAAGGCTCTCCGGGACTTCGGGACACCGGGGAGCTGTTTTTT; v_call: TRBV4-1; d_call: -; j_call: TRBJ2-2; clone_size: few
cdr3_aa: CAISESNSLAGGYNEQFF; cdr3_nt: TGTGCCATCAGTGAGTCGAACTCTCTAGCGGGAGGCTACAATGAGCAGTTCTTC; v_call: TRBV10-3; d_call: TRBD2; j_call: TRBJ2-1; clone_size: many
cdr3_aa: CASSYRPAYSAENYGYTF; cdr3_nt: TGTGCCAGCAGTTACCGACCGGCGTATTCGGCCGAAAACTATGGCTACACCTTC; v_call: TRBV6-5; d_call: -; j_call: TRBJ1-2; clone_size: -
cdr3_aa: CASSIAGGPNEQFF; cdr3_nt: TGTGCCAGCAGTATAGCGGGGGGGCCGAATGAGCAGTTCTTC; v_call: TRBV25-1; d_call: TRBD2; j_call: TRBJ2-1; clone_size: many
cdr3_aa: CSVEGTLDTQYF; cdr3_nt: TGCAGCGTTGAGGGGACACTAGATACGCAGTATTTT; v_call: TRBV29-1; d_call: -; j_call: TRBJ2-3; clone_size: many
cdr3_aa: CATSSYRGVYGYTF; cdr3_nt: TGTGCCACCAGCAGTTACAGGGGGGTCTATGGCTACACCTTC; v_call: TRBV15; d_call: TRBD1; j_call: TRBJ1-2; clone_size: many
cdr3_aa: CASSSGKDYEQYF; cdr3_nt: TGTGCCAGCAGCTCCGGAAAGGACTACGAGCAGTACTTC; v_call: TRBV13; d_call: -; j_call: TRBJ2-7; clone_size: -
cdr3_aa: CSATGTPSYEQYF; cdr3_nt: TGCAGTGCTACCGGGACACCCTCCTACGAGCAGTACTTC; v_call: TRBV20-1; d_call: -; j_call: TRBJ2-7; clone_size: -
cdr3_aa: CASSLDSQETQYF; cdr3_nt: TGCGCCAGCAGCTTGGATAGTCAAGAGACCCAGTACTTC; v_call: TRBV5-1; d_call: -; j_call: TRBJ2-5; clone_size: many
cdr3_aa: CAITSDRDTEAFF; cdr3_nt: TGTGCCATCACCTCGGACAGGGACACTGAAGCTTTCTTT; v_call: TRBV10-3; d_call: TRBD1; j_call: TRBJ1-1; clone_size: many
cdr3_aa: CASSYSDTDTQYF; cdr3_nt: TGTGCCAGCAGTTATTCCGACACAGATACGCAGTATTTT; v_call: TRBV6-5; d_call: -; j_call: TRBJ2-3; clone_size: few
cdr3_aa: CASSPRPVGLTDTQYF; cdr3_nt: TGTGCCAGCTCACCAAGGCCAGTGGGACTCACAGATACGCAGTATTTT; v_call: TRBV18; d_call: -; j_call: TRBJ2-3; clone_size: -
cdr3_aa: CASSEQGHIQETQYF; cdr3_nt: TGTGCCAGCAGTGAACAGGGACACATCCAAGAGACCCAGTACTTC; v_call: TRBV6-1; d_call: -; j_call: TRBJ2-5; clone_size: many
cdr3_aa: CASSYSTGGGNTIYF; cdr3_nt: TGTGCCAGCAGTTACTCGACAGGGGGTGGAAACACCATATATTTT; v_call: TRBV6-5; d_call: TRBD1; j_call: TRBJ1-3; clone_size: -
cdr3_aa: CASSAGTSGVYNEQLF; cdr3_nt: TGTGCCAGCAGCGCCGGGACTAGCGGAGTCTACAATGAGCAGTTATTC; v_call: TRBV7-2; d_call: TRBD2; j_call: TRBJ2-1; clone_size: -
cdr3_aa: CSARGSNRNTGELFF; cdr3_nt: TGCAGTGCTAGAGGGAGCAACCGGAACACCGGGGAGCTGTTTTTT; v_call: TRBV20-1; d_call: -; j_call: TRBJ2-2; clone_size: few
cdr3_aa: CATSRDLDFSYEQYF; cdr3_nt: TGTGCCACCAGCAGAGATTTGGACTTTTCCTACGAGCAGTACTTC; v_call: TRBV15; d_call: -; j_call: TRBJ2-7; clone_size: many
cdr3_aa: CASSPRGKETQYF; cdr3_nt: TGTGCCAGCAGCCCCCGGGGCAAAGAGACCCAGTACTTC; v_call: TRBV7-3; d_call: -; j_call: TRBJ2-5; clone_size: few
cdr3_aa: CASSSTGRGETQYF; cdr3_nt: TGTGCCAGCAGCTCGACAGGGAGGGGAGAGACCCAGTACTTC; v_call: TRBV7-9; d_call: -; j_call: TRBJ2-5; clone_size: many
cdr3_aa: CSAASGSIDEQYF; cdr3_nt: TGCAGTGCGGCTAGCGGGAGTATCGACGAGCAGTACTTC; v_call: TRBV20-1; d_call: TRBD2; j_call: TRBJ2-7; clone_size: many
cdr3_aa: CASLPGPRIAKETQYF; cdr3_nt: TGTGCCAGCCTCCCGGGACCCCGGATTGCCAAAGAGACCCAGTACTTC; v_call: TRBV10-3; d_call: -; j_call: TRBJ2-5; clone_size: many
cdr3_aa: CASTPIDTNYGYTF; cdr3_nt: TGTGCCAGTACCCCGATCGACACTAACTATGGCTACACCTTC; v_call: TRBV19; d_call: -; j_call: TRBJ1-2; clone_size: few
cdr3_aa: CASRPGEGEQYF; cdr3_nt: TGCGCCAGCAGACCGGGTGAAGGCGAGCAGTACTTC; v_call: TRBV5-1; d_call: -; j_call: TRBJ2-7; clone_size: -
cdr3_aa: CASSSGTINEQFF; cdr3_nt: TGTGCCAGCAGCTCTGGGACAATCAATGAGCAGTTCTTC; v_call: TRBV5-6; d_call: -; j_call: TRBJ2-1; clone_size: many
cdr3_aa: CASSLASAGSAGNTIYF; cdr3_nt: TGTGCCAGCAGCTTAGCGTCAGCGGGGAGTGCTGGAAACACCATATATTTT; v_call: TRBV7-9; d_call: -; j_call: TRBJ1-3; clone_size: many
cdr3_aa: CASSQDVRLGTDKQYF; cdr3_nt: TGCGCCAGCAGCCAAGATGTGCGTTTAGGCACAGATAAGCAGTATTTT; v_call: TRBV4-3; d_call: -; j_call: TRBJ2-3; clone_size: -
cdr3_aa: CASSSSAGSYNEQFF; cdr3_nt: TGTGCCAGCAGTTCTAGCGCCGGCTCCTACAATGAGCAGTTCTTC; v_call: TRBV28; d_call: -; j_call: TRBJ2-1; clone_size: many
cdr3_aa: CASSWGEGTDTQYF; cdr3_nt: TGCGCCAGCAGCTGGGGGGAAGGCACAGATACGCAGTATTTT; v_call: TRBV5-1; d_call: -; j_call: TRBJ2-3; clone_size: many
cdr3_aa: CSAREGGAPEAFF; cdr3_nt: TGCAGTGCTAGAGAGGGTGGAGCCCCGGAAGCTTTCTTT; v_call: TRBV20-1; d_call: -; j_call: TRBJ1-1; clone_size: many
cdr3_aa: CASSETGWEQFF; cdr3_nt: TGTGCCAGCAGTGAGACAGGATGGGAGCAGTTCTTC; v_call: TRBV6-1; d_call: -; j_call: TRBJ2-1; clone_size: many
cdr3_aa: CASSVYRNEQFF; cdr3_nt: TGTGCCAGCAGCGTATACAGGAATGAGCAGTTCTTC; v_call: TRBV7-2; d_call: -; j_call: TRBJ2-1; clone_size: few
cdr3_aa: CATSDGGGANIQYF; cdr3_nt: TGTGCCACCAGTGATGGTGGGGGCGCAAACATTCAGTACTTC; v_call: TRBV24-1; d_call: -; j_call: TRBJ2-4; clone_size: few
cdr3_aa: CASRPPWADTQYF; cdr3_nt: TGTGCCAGCAGACCCCCATGGGCGGATACGCAGTATTTT; v_call: TRBV6-5; d_call: -; j_call: TRBJ2-3; clone_size: many
cdr3_aa: CASSLVGGNEQFF; cdr3_nt: TGCGCCAGCAGCTTGGTAGGGGGGAATGAGCAGTTCTTC; v_call: TRBV5-1; d_call: -; j_call: TRBJ2-1; clone_size: many
cdr3_aa: CASSQGLTSPLHF; cdr3_nt: TGTGCCAGCAGCCAAGGTCTAACTTCACCCCTCCACTTT; v_call: TRBV3-1; d_call: -; j_call: TRBJ1-6; clone_size: -
cdr3_aa: CASSPGGEQFF; cdr3_nt: TGTGCCAGCAGCCCAGGGGGGGAGCAGTTCTTC; v_call: TRBV12-3/TRBV12-4; d_call: -; j_call: TRBJ2-1; clone_size: many
cdr3_aa: CASSPAGGRTYEQYF; cdr3_nt: TGTGCCAGCAGCCCTGCGGGGGGCCGAACCTACGAGCAGTACTTC; v_call: TRBV12-3/TRBV12-4; d_call: TRBD2; j_call: TRBJ2-7; clone_size: few
cdr3_aa: CASSSEDPRFGFNEAFF; cdr3_nt: TGCGCCAGCAGCTCGGAAGACCCCAGGTTCGGGTTCAATGAAGCTTTCTTT; v_call: TRBV5-1; d_call: -; j_call: TRBJ1-1; clone_size: many
cdr3_aa: CASRDRFANNEQFF; cdr3_nt: TGTGCCAGCAGGGATAGGTTTGCTAACAATGAGCAGTTCTTC; v_call: TRBV25-1; d_call: -; j_call: TRBJ2-1; clone_size: many
cdr3_aa: CASSSGLRSSYEQYF; cdr3_nt: TGTGCCAGCAGCTCCGGTCTAAGGAGCTCCTACGAGCAGTACTTC; v_call: TRBV7-2; d_call: -; j_call: TRBJ2-7; clone_size: many
cdr3_aa: CASTQGAVKETQYF; cdr3_nt: TGTGCCAGCACCCAAGGGGCGGTAAAAGAGACCCAGTACTTC; v_call: TRBV3-1; d_call: -; j_call: TRBJ2-5; clone_size: -
cdr3_aa: CASSQGSAGTSYEQYF; cdr3_nt: TGCGCCAGCAGCCAAGGCTCAGCGGGTACCTCCTACGAGCAGTACTTC; v_call: TRBV4-3; d_call: -; j_call: TRBJ2-7; clone_size: many
cdr3_aa: CSARDRVNSPYGYTF; cdr3_nt: TGCAGTGCTAGAGATCGAGTCAACAGCCCTTATGGCTACACCTTC; v_call: TRBV20-1; d_call: -; j_call: TRBJ1-2; clone_size: -
cdr3_aa: CASRRLATNTGELFF; cdr3_nt: TGTGCCAGCAGGCGACTAGCGACCAACACCGGGGAGCTGTTTTTT; v_call: TRBV27; d_call: TRBD2; j_call: TRBJ2-2; clone_size: many
cdr3_aa: CASSLPFAGAPGNQPQHF; cdr3_nt: TGCGCCAGCAGCTTGCCGTTCGCCGGGGCCCCAGGCAATCAGCCCCAGCATTTT; v_call: TRBV5-1; d_call: -; j_call: TRBJ1-5; clone_size: many
cdr3_aa: CSAREGGGGKYEQYF; cdr3_nt: TGCAGTGCTAGAGAGGGCGGCGGGGGCAAGTACGAGCAGTACTTC; v_call: TRBV20-1; d_call: -; j_call: TRBJ2-7; clone_size: few
cdr3_aa: CASRTKGETQYF; cdr3_nt: TGCGCCAGCCGGACGAAGGGAGAGACCCAGTACTTC; v_call: TRBV10-2; d_call: -; j_call: TRBJ2-5; clone_size: few
cdr3_aa: CASSRRTYPSTDTQYF; cdr3_nt: TGTGCCAGCAGCCGGAGGACATACCCCAGCACAGATACGCAGTATTTT; v_call: TRBV7-9; d_call: -; j_call: TRBJ2-3; clone_size: many
cdr3_aa: CSAAHGASNQPQHF; cdr3_nt: TGCAGTGCCGCTCACGGGGCTAGCAATCAGCCCCAGCATTTT; v_call: TRBV20-1; d_call: -; j_call: TRBJ1-5; clone_size: many